The rows below give T cell receptor beta chains drawn from one sample of a study of response to subunit inactivated influenza vaccine. One entry per CDR3 protein, called by TCRdb with MiXCR from the RT-PCR reads. The sample gives about 570,000 distinct CDR3 sequences, 11% of which show up once; approximately 11% is in the top ten. The same specimen was also included in a second study, on T cells expressing NK-cell markers.

Here the sequenced sample was PBMCs from blood, taken on the day of vaccination. Receptors originate from a man aged 50 to 60 who received an inactivated influenza vaccine. Both conserved end residues are part of each CDR3. Fields, in order: V gene, clone size, J gene, D gene, CDR3 DNA, CDR3 protein. The D gene is left open where the match is weak. Some rows mark clone size as missing; the rest say once, few, many or name a class of expanded clone.

v_call: TRBV12-3/TRBV12-4
clone_size: NA
j_call: TRBJ2-7
d_call: NA
cdr3_nt: TGTGCCAGCAGCCTAGAGCTCCCGGGACCCAGATCCTACGAGCAGTACTTC
cdr3_aa: CASSLELPGPRSYEQYF

v_call: TRBV5-5
clone_size: many
j_call: TRBJ1-3
d_call: TRBD1
cdr3_nt: TGTGCCAGCAGCGCTGGGACAGACTCTGGAAACACCATATATTTT
cdr3_aa: CASSAGTDSGNTIYF

v_call: TRBV6-5
clone_size: few
j_call: TRBJ1-4
d_call: NA
cdr3_nt: TGTGCCAGCAGTTACTCTGGAACCCGAGAACTGTTTTTT
cdr3_aa: CASSYSGTRELFF

v_call: TRBV12-3/TRBV12-4
clone_size: NA
j_call: TRBJ2-3
d_call: TRBD1
cdr3_nt: TGTGCCAGCAGTACAGGGGGCCGCGATACGCAGTATTTT
cdr3_aa: CASSTGGRDTQYF

v_call: TRBV3-1
clone_size: NA
j_call: TRBJ2-7
d_call: NA
cdr3_nt: TGTGCCAGCAGCCAATTCAGAGCCAACGAGCAGTACTTC
cdr3_aa: CASSQFRANEQYF

v_call: TRBV11-2
clone_size: few
j_call: TRBJ1-4
d_call: NA
cdr3_nt: TGTGCCAGCAGCTTATATACAGCAACTAATGAAAAACTGTTTTTT
cdr3_aa: CASSLYTATNEKLFF

v_call: TRBV20-1
clone_size: few
j_call: TRBJ2-5
d_call: NA
cdr3_nt: TGCAGTGCTAGTTCCAGAGGTCCCGGGACCGAAGAGACCCAGTACTTC
cdr3_aa: CSASSRGPGTEETQYF

v_call: TRBV6-2/TRBV6-3
clone_size: NA
j_call: TRBJ2-3
d_call: NA
cdr3_nt: TGTGCCAGCAGTCCGCGGGTCGGAGGGGATACGCAGTATTTT
cdr3_aa: CASSPRVGGDTQYF

v_call: TRBV4-3
clone_size: few
j_call: TRBJ1-2
d_call: NA
cdr3_nt: TGCGCCAGCAGCCAAGAACCAGGGCTCTATGGCTACACCTTC
cdr3_aa: CASSQEPGLYGYTF

v_call: TRBV29-1
clone_size: many
j_call: TRBJ2-7
d_call: NA
cdr3_nt: TGCAGCGTTTCGGCCGGGAATAGAGAGCAGTACTTC
cdr3_aa: CSVSAGNREQYF

v_call: TRBV4-3
clone_size: many
j_call: TRBJ2-2
d_call: NA
cdr3_nt: TGCGCCAGCAGCCTTGAGTTAGGGTCGGACACCGGGGAGCTGTTTTTT
cdr3_aa: CASSLELGSDTGELFF

v_call: TRBV7-7
clone_size: many
j_call: TRBJ2-1
d_call: NA
cdr3_nt: TGTGCTAGCACCAAAGGCCACGGACTCAATGAGCAGTTCTTC
cdr3_aa: CASTKGHGLNEQFF

v_call: TRBV28
clone_size: few
j_call: TRBJ2-7
d_call: NA
cdr3_nt: TGTGCCAGCAGTTCAAAATCAGGCTACGAGCAGTACTTC
cdr3_aa: CASSSKSGYEQYF

v_call: TRBV29-1
clone_size: many
j_call: TRBJ2-5
d_call: NA
cdr3_nt: TGCAGCGTTGAGTGGGTGGCAGGACAGACCCAGTACTTC
cdr3_aa: CSVEWVAGQTQYF

v_call: TRBV6-5
clone_size: few
j_call: TRBJ2-7
d_call: TRBD2
cdr3_nt: TGTGCCAGCAGTTCACCGGGACTAGCGCGATTAAGCTCCTACGAGCAGTACTTC
cdr3_aa: CASSSPGLARLSSYEQYF

v_call: TRBV20-1
clone_size: many
j_call: TRBJ1-2
d_call: NA
cdr3_nt: TGCAGTGCTAGAGGGCCCCAGACAGTAACTGGCTACACCTTC
cdr3_aa: CSARGPQTVTGYTF

v_call: TRBV6-2/TRBV6-3
clone_size: once
j_call: TRBJ2-5
d_call: NA
cdr3_nt: TGTGCCAGCCGGACACCTCACCAAGAGACCCAGTACTTC
cdr3_aa: CASRTPHQETQYF

v_call: TRBV5-1
clone_size: few
j_call: TRBJ2-5
d_call: TRBD2
cdr3_nt: TGCGCCAGCAGCTCGAGAGCGGGGCCCCAAGAGACCCAGTACTTC
cdr3_aa: CASSSRAGPQETQYF

v_call: TRBV5-1
clone_size: many
j_call: TRBJ2-1
d_call: NA
cdr3_nt: TGCGCCAGCAGCTTGGCCCGAGTGGCTGAGCAGTTCTTC
cdr3_aa: CASSLARVAEQFF

v_call: TRBV5-1
clone_size: NA
j_call: TRBJ2-3
d_call: NA
cdr3_nt: TGCGCCAGCAGCTTGGATGACCGTACAGATACGCAGTATTTT
cdr3_aa: CASSLDDRTDTQYF